The 6 T cell receptor beta chains in this list originate from one sample, sequenced in a study of human T cells and chemical hapten exposure. MiXCR, run by TCRdb on the RACE reads, gives a single entry per CDR3 protein. This table holds nearly 80,000 distinct CDR3 sequences, approximately 10% found once. Time point given: patch test 1, 2 weeks after DPC sensitization. Treatment given: therapeutic diphenylcyclopropenone sensitization with weekly scalp DPC. The sequencing used whole blood, collected in connection with sensitization to the hapten diphenylcyclopropenone (DPC). The receptors were sampled from a woman aged 45-65 years with alopecia areata. Some clones in this sample may be carry-over from other donors' samples.

At least ten counts were recorded for this clonotype. The chain has TRBV21-1 and TRBJ2-3; the DNA was not used to check the table's D call, TRBD2. TRBV21-1 is noted as a pseudogene. The CDR3 has 18 residues. Here the CDR3 DNA reads TGTGCCAGCAGCACGGGACTAGCGGGGGCCACTAGCACAGATACGCAGTATTTT. Its protein product is CASSTGLAGATSTDTQYF.

This clonotype was seen at least ten times. The rearrangement links TRBV16 to TRBJ1-2; D ambiguous. Deletions cut 2 bases from V and 2 bases from J, with 9 bases between. Looked up from germline, CDR1 is KGHSY and CDR2 is FQNENV. The CDR3 extends over 14 amino acids. The DNA for the CDR3 is TGTGCCAGCAGCCAAGGTGCGGGAAACTATGGCTACACCTTC. Its translation is CASSQGAGNYGYTF.

V gene TRBV6-1 combines with J gene TRBJ2-1; TRBD1 matches 9 bases. The J segment lost 8 bases and the V segment lost 4 bases, leaving 15 bases of the junction unmatched. This CDR3 is built from 17 residues. The germline V gene encodes CDR1 MNHNS and CDR2 SASEGT. CDR3 DNA sequence: TGTGCCAGCAGTGCAGGGACAGGGAGGGACCTTAAATATGAGCAGTTCTTC. Translation gives CASSAGTGRDLKYEQFF.

The rearrangement uses TRBV28 and TRBJ2-4; possible D gene TRBD1, 7 bases. Looked up from germline, CDR1 is MDHEN and CDR2 is SYDVKM. Trimming removed 5 bases from V and 8 bases from J, with 25 bases in between. The CDR3 is 17 amino acids. CDR3 residues: CASSLGQDLGGMDIQYF. CDR3 sequence (DNA): TGTGCCAGCAGTCTAGGACAGGATCTGGGGGGAATGGACATTCAGTACTTC.

The table lists this clonotype with a few counts. The chain recombines TRBV4-3 with TRBJ1-4, with D maybe TRBD1 (5 bases). Germline V lookup: CDR1 LGHNA, CDR2 YSLEER. The V gene lost 1 base and the J gene lost 2 bases, with 14 bases spanning the gap. The CDR3 is made up of 17 amino acids. DNA for the CDR3: TGCGCCAGCAGCCAAGTTGCAGGGAGAAGCACTAATGAAAAACTGTTTTTT. The encoded protein is CASSQVAGRSTNEKLFF.

This clonotype was seen more than once but under ten times. J is TRBJ2-1 and V is TRBV5-1; possible D gene TRBD2, 6 bases. This CDR3 region has 15 residues. The germline V gene encodes CDR1 SGHRS and CDR2 YFSETQ. The germline V and J ends were trimmed by 4 bases and 0 bases, with 11 bases remaining between them. The CDR3 sequence: CASSAAGLSYNEQFF. CDR3 nucleotide sequence: TGCGCCAGCAGCGCAGCGGGCCTCTCCTACAATGAGCAGTTCTTC.